Sequencing of this T cell receptor beta chain was carried out in a study of blood T cell repertoires in COVID-19. Study as a whole: Samples representing acute and convalescent COVID-19 were sourced from the United States, Italy and Spain. Sample material is recorded as cDNA or gDNA derived from T cells, B-cell-depleted T cells, or PBMCs.

The CDR3 spans 13 residues. Trimming cost V 4 bases and J 10 bases, with 16 bases left between them. Germline V gene lookup returns CDR1 LGHDT and CDR2 YNNKEL (reference sequence). As originally analysed: It was from reference gene primer amplification that nucleated cell counts were estimated. The table came from immunoSEQ multiplex PCR; TCRdb's copy has only in-frame clones and leaves some out. V and J calls and clone size follow that table, whereas D and trimming were derived from the DNA. Of over 200,000 clones in the sample, about nine tenths are singletons; the top ten hold 2.5% to 3%. This TCR was recovered from a woman aged 60 to 75 with acute or convalescent COVID-19. The chain combines TRBV3-1 (or the pseudogene TRBV3-2) with TRBJ1-1; D possibly corresponds to TRBD1 (5 bases). Sequenced sample: peripheral blood. The DNA of the CDR3 is TGTGCCAGCAGCCCCTCGGGGGAGGGACGAGCTTTCTTT. It codes for CASSPSGEGRAFF.